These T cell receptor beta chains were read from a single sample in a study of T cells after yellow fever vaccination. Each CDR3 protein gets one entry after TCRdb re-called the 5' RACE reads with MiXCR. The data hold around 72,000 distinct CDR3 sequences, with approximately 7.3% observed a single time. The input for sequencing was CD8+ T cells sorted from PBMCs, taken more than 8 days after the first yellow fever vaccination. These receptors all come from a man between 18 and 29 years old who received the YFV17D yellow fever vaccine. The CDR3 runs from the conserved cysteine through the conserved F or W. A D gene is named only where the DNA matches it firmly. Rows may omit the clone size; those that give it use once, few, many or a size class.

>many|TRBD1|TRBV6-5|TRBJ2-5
TGTGCCAGCAGTTACGGACAGGGCCAAGAGACCCAGTACTTC
CASSYGQGQETQYF
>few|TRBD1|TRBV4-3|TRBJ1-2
TGCGCCAGCAGCCAAGGAACAGGGGGCCTCAAGGGCTACACCTTC
CASSQGTGGLKGYTF
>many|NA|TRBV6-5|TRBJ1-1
TGTGCCTCAAGCGGTAGGAACACTGAAGCTTTCTTT
CASSGRNTEAFF
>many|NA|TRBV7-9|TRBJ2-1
TGTGCCAGCAGCTTTCTGCTGGGTCAATCATGGAATGAGCAGTTCTTC
CASSFLLGQSWNEQFF
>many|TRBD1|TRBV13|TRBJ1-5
TGTGCCAGCAGCTTCACAGGGGGCCGAGGCAATCAGCCCCAGCATTTT
CASSFTGGRGNQPQHF
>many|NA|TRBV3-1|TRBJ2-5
TGTGCCAGCAGCCAAGATTTGGGAGAGGGAGAGACCCAGTACTTC
CASSQDLGEGETQYF
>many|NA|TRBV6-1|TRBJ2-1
TGTGCCAGCAGGGTGGCCGGGCCGTATGAGCAGTTCTTC
CASRVAGPYEQFF
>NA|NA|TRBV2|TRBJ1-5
TGTGCCAGCAGCTCCGGCGTGGGCAATCAGCCCCAGCATTTT
CASSSGVGNQPQHF
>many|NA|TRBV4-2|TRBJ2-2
TGTGCCAGCAGCCAAGATGTAGGGCCCGGGGAGCTGTTTTTT
CASSQDVGPGELFF
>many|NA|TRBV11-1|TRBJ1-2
TGTGCCAGCAGCCCTACGTCTGAGGGATCCTGGGGCTACACCTTC
CASSPTSEGSWGYTF
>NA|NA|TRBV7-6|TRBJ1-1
TGTGCCAGCATCCAAGGGCAGGGGATGAACACTGAAGCTTTCTTT
CASIQGQGMNTEAFF
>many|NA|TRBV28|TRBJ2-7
TGTGCCAGCAGTGTCGGACTGGCTGGGGACGAGCAGTACTTC
CASSVGLAGDEQYF
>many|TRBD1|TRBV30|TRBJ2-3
TGTGCCCTAGGACAGGCAGACTCCACAGATACGCAGTATTTT
CALGQADSTDTQYF
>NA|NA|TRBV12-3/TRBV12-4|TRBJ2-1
TGTGCCAGCAGTTTAGAAGGGTCCGGATACAATGAGCAGTTCTTC
CASSLEGSGYNEQFF
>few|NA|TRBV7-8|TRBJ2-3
TGTGCCAGCAGCTTAGCCGGGGAGACAGATACGCAGTATTTT
CASSLAGETDTQYF
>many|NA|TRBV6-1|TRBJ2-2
TGTGCCAGCAGCCCCATGGAGCTAGCAAGGACCGGGGAGCTGTTTTTT
CASSPMELARTGELFF
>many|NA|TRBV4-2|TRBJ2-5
TGTGCCAGCAGCCAGAACCCGGCGGCTGGCTGGGAGACCCAGTACTTC
CASSQNPAAGWETQYF
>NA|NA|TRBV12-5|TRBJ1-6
TGTGCTAGTGGTTTGGTCCCAGGGGCCTCACCCCTCCACTTT
CASGLVPGASPLHF
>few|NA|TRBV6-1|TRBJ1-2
TGTGCCAGCGACTGGCCGGGGGCAGATGGCTACACCTTC
CASDWPGADGYTF
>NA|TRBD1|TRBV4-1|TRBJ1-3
TGCGCCAGCAGCCTCCAGGGGGCCGGTGGAAACACCATATATTTT
CASSLQGAGGNTIYF
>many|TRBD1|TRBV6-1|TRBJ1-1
TGTGCCAGCAGGCCAGGGGGCATTGAAGCTTTCTTT
CASRPGGIEAFF
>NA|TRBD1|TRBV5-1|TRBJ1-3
TGCGCCAGCAGCTGGACAGGGTCCGGAAACACCATATATTTT
CASSWTGSGNTIYF
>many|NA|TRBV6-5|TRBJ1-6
TGTGCCAGCAGTTACTCGGTGGGGTCACCCCTCCACTTT
CASSYSVGSPLHF
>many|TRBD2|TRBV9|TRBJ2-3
TGTGCCAGCAGCCCAAATAGCGGGGGGAGCACAGATACGCAGTATTTT
CASSPNSGGSTDTQYF
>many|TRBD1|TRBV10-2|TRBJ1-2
TGCGCCAGCAGGGGACAGGGAGAGATCTCTGGCTACACCTTC
CASRGQGEISGYTF
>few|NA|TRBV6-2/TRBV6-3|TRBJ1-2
TGTGCCAGCAGTTGGGCAGGGGAAAATGGCTACACCTTC
CASSWAGENGYTF
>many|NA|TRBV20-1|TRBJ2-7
TGCAGTGCTAGAGATAGCTGGGACCTTCCCTCCTACGAGCAGTACTTC
CSARDSWDLPSYEQYF
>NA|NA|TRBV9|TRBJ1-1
TGTGCCAGCAGCGTAGAGGGGGAGAACACTGAAGCTTTCTTT
CASSVEGENTEAFF
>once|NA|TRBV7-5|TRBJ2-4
NA
CISVPEARGVDKNIQYF
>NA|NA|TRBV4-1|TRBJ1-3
TGCGCCAGCAGCCATCCTCAGGGAAACACCATATATTTT
CASSHPQGNTIYF
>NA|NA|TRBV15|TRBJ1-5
TGTGCCACCAGCAGAGATTTCCCAGGGTACAGCAATCAGCCCCAGCATTTT
CATSRDFPGYSNQPQHF
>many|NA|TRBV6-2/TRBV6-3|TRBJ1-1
TGTGCCAGCAGTTACCTGGGTCCTGAAGCTTTCTTT
CASSYLGPEAFF